These 15 T cell receptor beta chains came from one sample sequenced in a study of T cell repertoires in cytomegalovirus infection. TCRdb used MiXCR to reprocess the reads, holding one entry per CDR3 protein. This sample has about 280,000 distinct CDR3 sequences; 20% to 25% occur once, and the top ten carry about 21%. The antigens these receptors bind are not known. The sequenced sample was cultured PBMCs, obtained from culture after CMV antigen stimulation. The receptors come from a human donor in good health (CMV status not recorded). Some clones in this sample may be carry-over from other donors' samples.

V gene TRBV18 combines with J gene TRBJ2-2; maybe TRBD1 (5 bases). The V gene's germline CDR1 is KGHSH and CDR2 LQKENI. This CDR3 contains 15 residues. Trimming stripped 8 bases from V and 0 bases from J, with 13 bases between. The CDR3 spells CASTQDGPNTGELFF. The CDR3 DNA sequence: TGTGCCAGCACACAGGACGGACCGAACACCGGGGAGCTGTTTTTT.

Ten or more counts support this clonotype. The V and J genes are TRBV12-3 or TRBV12-4 and TRBJ1-5; D is perhaps TRBD1 (5 bases). CDR3 length equals 14 residues. Trimming stripped 2 bases from V and 5 bases from J, with 10 bases between. CDR3 amino acids: CASSLQGMDQPQHF. The CDR3 DNA is TGTGCCAGCAGTTTACAGGGAATGGATCAGCCCCAGCATTTT.

This clonotype has ten or more counts. The gene calls are TRBV11-3 and TRBJ2-1, with 13 bases identical to TRBD2. The CDR3 is made up of 17 amino acids. Germline CDR1 SGHNT, CDR2 YENEEA. The trim removed 5 bases at V and 0 bases at J, leaving 4 bases unmatched. The CDR3 nucleotides read TGTGCCAGCAGCCCGTGGACTAGCGGGAGCTCCTACAATGAGCAGTTCTTC. It is translated as CASSPWTSGSSYNEQFF.

With respect to this clonotype: Since a much larger clone is just one base distant, this may be a read error. This chain links TRBV7-2 with TRBJ1-1, with a weak D call TRBD1 (5 bases). Germline V gene data show CDR1 as SGHTA and CDR2 as FQGNSA. CDR3 length: 15 amino acids. The CDR3 region has the DNA TGTGACAGCAGCTTAGCATCCGCCAGGGCCACTGAAGCTTTCTTT. It yields the protein CDSSLASARATEAFF.

This clonotype has ten or more counts. CDR3 coding DNA: TGTGCCAGTAGACCGGGACACAGCATCTACAATGAGCAGTTCTTC. Encoded protein: CASRPGHSIYNEQFF. The chain is built from TRBV19 and TRBJ2-1; D possibly corresponds to TRBD1 (6 bases). Per germline, CDR1 LNHDA and CDR2 SQIVND (reference sequence). Deletions cut 6 bases from V and 3 bases from J, with 15 bases between. CDR3 length: 15 residues.

The chain has TRBV27 and TRBJ1-2; D might be TRBD1 (5 bases). CDR3 length: 16 residues. Germline loops: CDR1 MNHEY, CDR2 SMNVEV (reference sequence). V was cut by 5 bases and J by 0 bases, with 16 bases left in between. The CDR3 DNA is TGTGCCAGCAGTCCCTGGGACCGACAGACTAACTATGGCTACACCTTC. It codes for CASSPWDRQTNYGYTF.

This clonotype showed up just a few times. This chain links TRBV10-3 with TRBJ2-7, with D perhaps being TRBD1 or TRBD2 (5 bases each). CDR3 length: 15 amino acids. The V end lost 2 bases, the J end lost 4 bases, and 15 bases lay between the germline ends. CDR1 ENHRY and CDR2 SYGVKD come from the germline V gene. The CDR3 DNA sequence: TGTGCCATCAGTGAGATTGGGGGTGCGGAATACGAGCAGTACTTC. It yields the protein CAISEIGGAEYEQYF.

V and J are TRBV5-4 and TRBJ2-1; 13 nucleotides agree with TRBD2. The CDR3 extends over 16 amino acids. Losses at the gene ends were 4 bases for V and 8 bases for J; bases not matched to a gene: 9. Germline V gives CDR1 SGHNT, CDR2 YYREEE (reference sequence). CDR3 protein: CASSQGLAGARDEQFF. The CDR3 nucleotides are TGTGCCAGCAGCCAAGGACTAGCGGGAGCACGGGATGAGCAGTTCTTC.

This clonotype was detected a few times. The rearrangement uses TRBV10-3 and TRBJ1-6, with a tentative D call TRBD1 (6 bases). V was shortened by 0 bases and J by 9 bases, with 12 bases between the two germline ends. Per the germline V gene, CDR1 is ENHRY and CDR2 is SYGVKD. This CDR3 has 15 amino acids. CDR3 nucleotide sequence: TGTGCCATCAGTGAGTCTGGACAGCCCCGTTCACCCCTCCACTTT. Protein: CAISESGQPRSPLHF.

The CDR3 is CASSPHGGAAGETQYF. In nucleotides, the CDR3 is TGTGCCAGCAGCCCCCATGGGGGGGCGGCTGGAGAGACCCAGTACTTC. The rearrangement uses TRBV7-6 and TRBJ2-5, with D possibly matching TRBD2 (7 bases). The CDR3 has 16 residues. V shed 5 bases and J shed 4 bases, with 20 bases lying between them. CDR1 is SGHVS, CDR2 FNYEAQ, per germline.

The chain recombines TRBV4-1 with TRBJ2-5; 9 bases agree with TRBD2. This CDR3 is 17 amino acids long. Per the germline V gene, CDR1 is MGHRA and CDR2 is YSYEKL. V was pared by 5 bases and J by 3 bases, with 13 bases of the junction left unmatched. The CDR3 protein is CASSKGLAHSLKETQYF. The CDR3 region has the DNA TGCGCCAGCAGCAAGGGACTAGCTCATTCGCTTAAAGAGACCCAGTACTTC.

There are a few counts of this clonotype. The chain joins TRBV18 to TRBJ2-1; D possibly uses TRBD1 or TRBD2 (6 bases each). Germline V gives CDR1 KGHSH, CDR2 LQKENI. This CDR3 comprises 15 residues. The V gene lost 5 bases and the J gene lost 10 bases, with 21 bases spanning the gap. CDR3 sequence (DNA): TGTGCCAGCTCATCTGCGGGACACCCGGGAATGGAGCAGTTCTTC. Protein: CASSSAGHPGMEQFF. Together with reference TRBV18 and TRBJ2-1, the CDR3 gives the full variable domain: NAGVMQNPRHLVRRRGQEARLRCSPMKGHSHVYWYRQLPEEGLKFMVYLQKENIIDESGMPKERFSAEFPKEGPSILRIQQVVRGDSAAYFCASSSAGHPGMEQFFGPGTRLTVL.

A few counts support this clonotype. The V call is TRBV12-3 or TRBV12-4, the J call TRBJ2-5, with 14 positions matching TRBD2. The CDR3 runs to 15 residues. J lost 4 bases, V lost 6 bases, and 4 bases had no gene match. As DNA, the CDR3 is TGTGCCAGCAGGACGGGACTAGCGGGAGTAGAGACCCAGTACTTC. This gives the protein CASRTGLAGVETQYF.

There are a few counts of this clonotype. V and J are TRBV6-2 or TRBV6-3 and TRBJ2-3, with TRBD2 identical over 13 bases. V shed 4 bases, J shed 5 bases, and the junction held 6 bases outside the gene matches. Germline lookup yields CDR1 MNHEY and CDR2 SVGEGT. The CDR3 is 16 amino acids. The CDR3 sequence: CASSFGLAGVGDTQYF. The CDR3 DNA sequence: TGTGCCAGCAGTTTCGGACTAGCGGGAGTGGGAGATACGCAGTATTTT.

This clonotype appeared many times. This rearrangement joins TRBV7-6 to TRBJ2-5; D possibly corresponds to TRBD2 (6 bases). Germline V gene data show CDR1 as SGHVS and CDR2 as FNYEAQ. The CDR3 length is 13 residues. V was shortened by 5 bases and J by 4 bases, with 11 bases between the two germline ends. The CDR3 spells CASSRTAGETQYF. The CDR3 region has the DNA TGTGCCAGCAGCAGAACAGCGGGAGAGACCCAGTACTTC.